This T cell receptor beta chain stems from a study of T-cell reconstitution after alpha-beta-depleted transplantation in children. Findings and caveats of the study: Several hundred expanded graft clones reportedly supplied alpha-beta T cells about two months after transplant. The study traced high day-60 TCRbeta diversity in some patients to surviving recipient T cells and thymic progenitors.

The CDR3 spans 15 residues. V lost 0 bases and J 3 bases, leaving 12 bases between the germline ends. Germline values: CDR1 MNHNS, CDR2 SASEGT. Construction of the TCRbeta library involved unique molecular identifiers. TCRdb ran MiXCR on the PCR reads and lists one entry per CDR3 protein. The sample carries under 750,000 distinct CDR3 sequences, 23% recorded once. The table lists this clonotype with a few counts. What it recognizes is unknown. The material was PBMCs, mostly from graft donor cells, obtained 360 days after TCRalphabeta/CD19-depleted stem cell transplant. This sequence joins TRBV6-1 and TRBJ2-7, with D possibly matching TRBD2 (5 bases). This clonotype originated in a boy under three years old who had a stem cell transplant for acute myeloid leukemia, so the T cells may come from the graft donor. This CDR3 is CASSEARRLYYEQYF. CDR3 coding DNA: TGTGCCAGCAGTGAAGCGCGTAGACTATACTACGAGCAGTACTTC.